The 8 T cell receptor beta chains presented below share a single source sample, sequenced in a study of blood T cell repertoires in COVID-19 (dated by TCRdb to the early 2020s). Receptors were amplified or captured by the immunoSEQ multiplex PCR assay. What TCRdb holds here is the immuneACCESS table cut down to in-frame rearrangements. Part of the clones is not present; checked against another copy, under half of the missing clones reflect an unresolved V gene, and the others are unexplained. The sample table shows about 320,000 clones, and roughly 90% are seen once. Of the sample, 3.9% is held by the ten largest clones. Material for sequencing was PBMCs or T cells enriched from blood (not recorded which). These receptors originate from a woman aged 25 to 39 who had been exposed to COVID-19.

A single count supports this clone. The CDR3 region is CASSTFGRVNTEAFF. Here the CDR3 DNA reads TGTGCCAGCAGCACCTTCGGGAGGGTGAACACTGAAGCTTTCTTT. The chain has TRBV11-1 and TRBJ1-1; D gene unclear. Deletions cut 5 bases from V and 0 bases from J, with 13 bases between. Germline V lookup: CDR1 SGHAT, CDR2 FQDESV (reference sequence). The CDR3 is 15 amino acids.

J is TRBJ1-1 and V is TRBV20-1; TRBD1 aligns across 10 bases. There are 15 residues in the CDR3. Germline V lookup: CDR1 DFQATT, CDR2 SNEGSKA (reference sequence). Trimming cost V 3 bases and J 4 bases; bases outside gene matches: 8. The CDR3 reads CSASHDRGLITEAFF. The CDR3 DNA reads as TGCAGTGCTAGTCACGACAGGGGGCTGATCACTGAAGCTTTCTTT.

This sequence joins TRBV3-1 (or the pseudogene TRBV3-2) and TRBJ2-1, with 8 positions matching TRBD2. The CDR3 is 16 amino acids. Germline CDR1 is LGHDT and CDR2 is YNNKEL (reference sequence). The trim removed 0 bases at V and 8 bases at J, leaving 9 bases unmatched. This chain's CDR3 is CASSQETGGAVHEQFF. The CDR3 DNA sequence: TGTGCCAGCAGCCAAGAAACCGGGGGGGCCGTACATGAGCAGTTCTTC.

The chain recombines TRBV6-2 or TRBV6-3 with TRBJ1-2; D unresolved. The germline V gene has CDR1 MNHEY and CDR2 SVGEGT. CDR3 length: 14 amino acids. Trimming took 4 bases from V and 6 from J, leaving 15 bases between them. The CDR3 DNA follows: TGTGCCAGCAGTTTGCGGGTGTCCGAGGATGGCTACACCTTC. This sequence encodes CASSLRVSEDGYTF.

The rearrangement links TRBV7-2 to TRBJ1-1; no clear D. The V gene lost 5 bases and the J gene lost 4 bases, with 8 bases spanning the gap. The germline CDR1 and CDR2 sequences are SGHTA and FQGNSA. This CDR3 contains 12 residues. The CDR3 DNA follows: TGTGCCAGCAGCCTAGGGAGCACTGAAGCTTTCTTT. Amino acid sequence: CASSLGSTEAFF.

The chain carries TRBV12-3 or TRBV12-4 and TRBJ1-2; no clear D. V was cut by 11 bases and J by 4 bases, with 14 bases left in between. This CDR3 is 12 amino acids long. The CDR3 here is CACKEEFYGYTF. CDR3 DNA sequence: TGTGCCTGTAAGGAGGAATTCTATGGCTACACCTTC.

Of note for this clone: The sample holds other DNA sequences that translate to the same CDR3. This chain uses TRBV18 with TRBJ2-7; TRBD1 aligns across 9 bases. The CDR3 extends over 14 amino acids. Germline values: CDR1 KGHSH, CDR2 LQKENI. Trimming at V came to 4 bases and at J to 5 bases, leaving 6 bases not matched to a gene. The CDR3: CASSRQGEEDEQYF. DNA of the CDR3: TGTGCCAGCTCACGACAGGGGGAAGAAGACGAGCAGTACTTC.

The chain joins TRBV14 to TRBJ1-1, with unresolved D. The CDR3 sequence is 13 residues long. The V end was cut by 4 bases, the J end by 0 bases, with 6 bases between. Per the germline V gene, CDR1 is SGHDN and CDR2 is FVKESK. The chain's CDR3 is CASSLFMNTEAFF. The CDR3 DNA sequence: TGTGCCAGCAGCCTTTTCATGAACACTGAAGCTTTCTTT. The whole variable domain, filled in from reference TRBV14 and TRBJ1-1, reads EAGVTQFPSHSVIEKGQTVTLRCDPISGHDNLYWYRRVMGKEIKFLLHFVKESKQDESGMPNNRFLAERTGGTYSTLKVQPAELEDSGVYFCASSLFMNTEAFFGQGTRLTVV.